The T cell receptor (beta chain) under discussion was sequenced for a study of T-cell reconstitution after alpha-beta-depleted transplantation in children. Trimming cost V 5 bases and J 0 bases, with 16 bases left between them. The germline V gene has CDR1 SGHVS and CDR2 FNYEAQ. The CDR3 sequence is 16 residues long. This clonotype was seen ten or more times. TCRbeta library preparation incorporated unique molecular identifiers. A single record per CDR3 protein comes from TCRdb applying MiXCR to the PCR reads. The table lists about 92,000 distinct CDR3 sequences, 12% of them singletons. The rearrangement joins TRBV7-6 to TRBJ1-1; TRBD1 is a possible D gene (6 bases). The receptor comes from a human donor who donated a stem cell graft to a child with inherited bone marrow failure. The source material was PBMCs from the stem cell graft donor, sampled from the stem cell graft. The CDR3 nucleotides read TGTGCCAGCAGCCCTGAGGGGGTCGAGATGAACACTGAAGCTTTCTTT. As protein: CASSPEGVEMNTEAFF.